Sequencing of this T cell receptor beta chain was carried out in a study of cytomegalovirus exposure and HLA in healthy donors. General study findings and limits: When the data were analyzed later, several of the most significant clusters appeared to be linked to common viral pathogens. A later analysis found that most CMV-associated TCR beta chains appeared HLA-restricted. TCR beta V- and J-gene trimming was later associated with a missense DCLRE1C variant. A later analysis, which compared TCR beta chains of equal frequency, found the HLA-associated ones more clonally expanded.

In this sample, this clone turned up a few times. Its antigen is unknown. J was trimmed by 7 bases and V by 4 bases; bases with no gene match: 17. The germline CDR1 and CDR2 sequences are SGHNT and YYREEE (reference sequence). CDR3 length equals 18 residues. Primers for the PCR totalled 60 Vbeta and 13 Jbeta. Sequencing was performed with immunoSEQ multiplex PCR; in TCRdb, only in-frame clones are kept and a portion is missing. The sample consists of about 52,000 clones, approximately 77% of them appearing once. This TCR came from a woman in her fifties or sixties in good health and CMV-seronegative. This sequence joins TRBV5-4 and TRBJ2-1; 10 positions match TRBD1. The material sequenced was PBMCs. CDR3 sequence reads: CASSPPRQGAQPNNEQFF. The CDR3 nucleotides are TGTGCCAGCAGCCCCCCCCGACAGGGGGCTCAACCTAATAATGAGCAGTTCTTC.